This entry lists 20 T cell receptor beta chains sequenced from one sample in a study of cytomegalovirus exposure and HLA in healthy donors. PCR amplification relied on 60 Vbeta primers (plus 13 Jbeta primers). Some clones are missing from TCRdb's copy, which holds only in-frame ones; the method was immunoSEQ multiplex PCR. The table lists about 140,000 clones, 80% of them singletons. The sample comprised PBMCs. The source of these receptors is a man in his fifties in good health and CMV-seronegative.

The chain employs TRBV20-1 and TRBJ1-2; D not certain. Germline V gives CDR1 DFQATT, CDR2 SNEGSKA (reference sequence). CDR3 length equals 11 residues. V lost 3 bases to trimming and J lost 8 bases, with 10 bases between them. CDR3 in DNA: TGCAGTGCTAGCCCTAACTGGGGCTACACCTTC. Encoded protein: CSASPNWGYTF.

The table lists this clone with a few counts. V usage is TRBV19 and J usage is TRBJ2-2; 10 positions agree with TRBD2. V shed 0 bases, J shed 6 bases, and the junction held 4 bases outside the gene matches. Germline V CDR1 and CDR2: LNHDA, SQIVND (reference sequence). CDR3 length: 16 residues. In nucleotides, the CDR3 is TGTGCCAGTAGTATAGATGCTAGCGGGGGCTCCGGGGAGCTGTTTTTT. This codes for CASSIDASGGSGELFF.

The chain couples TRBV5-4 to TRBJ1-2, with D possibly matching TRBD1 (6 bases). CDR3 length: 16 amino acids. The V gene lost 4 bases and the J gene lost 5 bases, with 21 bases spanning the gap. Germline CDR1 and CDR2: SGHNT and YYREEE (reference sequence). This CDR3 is CASSPPGRGNGYGYTF. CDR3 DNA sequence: TGTGCCAGCAGCCCCCCCGGCAGGGGAAATGGTTATGGCTACACCTTC.

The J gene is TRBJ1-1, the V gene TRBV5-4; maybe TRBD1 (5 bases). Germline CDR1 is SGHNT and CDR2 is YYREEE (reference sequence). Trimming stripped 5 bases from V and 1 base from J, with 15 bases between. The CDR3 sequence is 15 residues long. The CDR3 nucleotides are TGTGCCAGCAGAGCTAAATCCGGGGGGAACACTGAAGCTTTCTTT. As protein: CASRAKSGGNTEAFF.

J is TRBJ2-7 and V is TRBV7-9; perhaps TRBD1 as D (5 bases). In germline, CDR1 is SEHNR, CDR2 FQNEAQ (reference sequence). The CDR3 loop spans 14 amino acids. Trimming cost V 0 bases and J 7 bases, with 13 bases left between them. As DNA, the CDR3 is TGTGCCAGCAGCTTAGCGCACAGGCCACGGGAGCAGTACTTC. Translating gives CASSLAHRPREQYF.

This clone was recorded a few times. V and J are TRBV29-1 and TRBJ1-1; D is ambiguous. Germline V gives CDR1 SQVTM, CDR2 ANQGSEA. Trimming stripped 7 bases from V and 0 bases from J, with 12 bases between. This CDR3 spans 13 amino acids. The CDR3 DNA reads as TGCAGCGCTACCAGGTTATTGAACACTGAAGCTTTCTTT. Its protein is CSATRLLNTEAFF. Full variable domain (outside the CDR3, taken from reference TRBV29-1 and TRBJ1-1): SAVISQKPSRDICQRGTSLTIQCQVDSQVTMMFWYRQQPGQSLTLIATANQGSEATYESGFVIDKFPISRPNLTFSTLTVSNMSPEDSSIYLCSATRLLNTEAFFGQGTRLTVV.

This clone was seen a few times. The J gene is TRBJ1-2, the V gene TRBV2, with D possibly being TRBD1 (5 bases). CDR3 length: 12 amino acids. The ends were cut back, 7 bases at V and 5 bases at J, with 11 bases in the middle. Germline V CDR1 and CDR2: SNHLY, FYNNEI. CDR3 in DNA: TGTGCCAGCACAGGGAATGGGTATGGCTACACCTTC. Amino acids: CASTGNGYGYTF.

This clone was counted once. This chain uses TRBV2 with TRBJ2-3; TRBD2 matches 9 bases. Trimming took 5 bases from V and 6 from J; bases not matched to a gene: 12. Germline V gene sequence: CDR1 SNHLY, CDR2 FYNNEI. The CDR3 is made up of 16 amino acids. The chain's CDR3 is CASSRRGGGGADTQYF. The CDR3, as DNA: TGTGCCAGCAGTCGCCGTGGGGGCGGGGGGGCGGATACGCAGTATTTT.

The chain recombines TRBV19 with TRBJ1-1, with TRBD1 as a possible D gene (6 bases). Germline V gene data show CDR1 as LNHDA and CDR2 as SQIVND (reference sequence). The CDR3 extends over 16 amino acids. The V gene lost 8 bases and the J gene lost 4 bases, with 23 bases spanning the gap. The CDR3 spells CASLGTGRGVRTEAFF. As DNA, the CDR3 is TGTGCCAGTTTGGGCACAGGCAGGGGAGTTCGCACTGAAGCTTTCTTT. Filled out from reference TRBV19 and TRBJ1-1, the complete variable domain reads DGGITQSPKYLFRKEGQNVTLSCEQNLNHDAMYWYRQDPGQGLRLIYYSQIVNDFQKGDIAEGYSVSREKKESFPLTVTSAQKNPTAFYLCASLGTGRGVRTEAFFGQGTRLTVV.

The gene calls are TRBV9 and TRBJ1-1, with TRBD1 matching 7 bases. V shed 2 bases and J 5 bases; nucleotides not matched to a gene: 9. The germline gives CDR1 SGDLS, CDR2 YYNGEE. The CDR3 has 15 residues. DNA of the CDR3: TGTGCCAGCAGCGTTACTGACAGGGACCCTACTGAAGCTTTCTTT. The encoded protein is CASSVTDRDPTEAFF.

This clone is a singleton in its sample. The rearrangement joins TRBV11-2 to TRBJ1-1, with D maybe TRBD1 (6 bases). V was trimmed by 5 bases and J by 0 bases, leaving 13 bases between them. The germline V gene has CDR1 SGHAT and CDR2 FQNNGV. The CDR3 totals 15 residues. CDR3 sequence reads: CASSPRGIMNTEAFF. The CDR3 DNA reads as TGTGCCAGCAGCCCCAGGGGAATAATGAACACTGAAGCTTTCTTT.

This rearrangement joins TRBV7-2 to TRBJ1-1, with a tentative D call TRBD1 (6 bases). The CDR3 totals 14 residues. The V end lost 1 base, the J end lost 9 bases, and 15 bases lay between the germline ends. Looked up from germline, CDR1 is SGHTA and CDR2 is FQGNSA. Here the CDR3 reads CASSLDRQDPKAFF. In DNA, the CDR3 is TGTGCCAGCAGCTTAGACAGACAGGACCCCAAAGCTTTCTTT.

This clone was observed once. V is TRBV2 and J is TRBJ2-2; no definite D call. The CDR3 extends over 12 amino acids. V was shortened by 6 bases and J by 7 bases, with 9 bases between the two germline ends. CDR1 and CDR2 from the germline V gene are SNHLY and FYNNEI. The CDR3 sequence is CASSLPSGELFF. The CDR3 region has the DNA TGTGCCAGCAGCCTCCCTAGCGGGGAGCTGTTTTTT. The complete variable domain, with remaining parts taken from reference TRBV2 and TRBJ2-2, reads EPEVTQTPSHQVTQMGQEVILRCVPISNHLYFYWYRQILGQKVEFLVSFYNNEISEKSEIFDDQFSVERPDGSNFTLKIRSTKLEDSAMYFCASSLPSGELFFGEGSRLTVL.

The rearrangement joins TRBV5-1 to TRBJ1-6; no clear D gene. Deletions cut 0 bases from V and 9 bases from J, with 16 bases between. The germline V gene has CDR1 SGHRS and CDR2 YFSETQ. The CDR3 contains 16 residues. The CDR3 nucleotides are TGCGCCAGCAGCTTGGCCTTGGCGGATCTCGGTTCACCCCTCCACTTT. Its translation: CASSLALADLGSPLHF.

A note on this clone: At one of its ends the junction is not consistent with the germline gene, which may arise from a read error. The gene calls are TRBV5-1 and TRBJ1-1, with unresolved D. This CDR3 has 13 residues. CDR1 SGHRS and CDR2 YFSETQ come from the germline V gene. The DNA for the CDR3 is TGCGCCGGCAGCTTGACGGTTAACACTGAAGCTTTCTTT. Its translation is CAGSLTVNTEAFF.

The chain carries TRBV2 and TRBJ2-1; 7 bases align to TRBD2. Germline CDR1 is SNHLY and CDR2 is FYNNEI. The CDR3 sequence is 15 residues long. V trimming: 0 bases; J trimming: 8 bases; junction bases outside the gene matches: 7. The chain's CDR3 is CASSEAPSGNDEQFF. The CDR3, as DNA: TGTGCCAGCAGTGAAGCGCCCAGCGGGAATGATGAGCAGTTCTTC. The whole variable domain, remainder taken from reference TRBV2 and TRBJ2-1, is EPEVTQTPSHQVTQMGQEVILRCVPISNHLYFYWYRQILGQKVEFLVSFYNNEISEKSEIFDDQFSVERPDGSNFTLKIRSTKLEDSAMYFCASSEAPSGNDEQFFGPGTRLTVL.

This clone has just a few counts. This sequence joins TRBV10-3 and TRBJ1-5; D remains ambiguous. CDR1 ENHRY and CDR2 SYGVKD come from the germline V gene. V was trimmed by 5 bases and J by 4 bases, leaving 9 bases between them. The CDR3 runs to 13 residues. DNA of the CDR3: TGTGCCATCAGTAGCGAGACGAATCAGCCCCAGCATTTT. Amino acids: CAISSETNQPQHF.

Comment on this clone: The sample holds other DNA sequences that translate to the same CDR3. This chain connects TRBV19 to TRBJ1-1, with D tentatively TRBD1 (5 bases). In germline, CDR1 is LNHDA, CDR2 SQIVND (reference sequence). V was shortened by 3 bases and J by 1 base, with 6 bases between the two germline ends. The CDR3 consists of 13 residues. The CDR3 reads CASSIRGNTEAFF. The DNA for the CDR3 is TGTGCCAGTAGTATTAGGGGGAACACTGAAGCTTTCTTT.

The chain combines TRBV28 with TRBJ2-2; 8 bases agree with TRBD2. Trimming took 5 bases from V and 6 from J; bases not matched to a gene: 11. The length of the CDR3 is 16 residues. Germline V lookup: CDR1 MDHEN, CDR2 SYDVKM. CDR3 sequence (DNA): TGTGCCAGCAGTACCGGCGGGGCGGGGGGTCCCGGGGAGCTGTTTTTT. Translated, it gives CASSTGGAGGPGELFF.

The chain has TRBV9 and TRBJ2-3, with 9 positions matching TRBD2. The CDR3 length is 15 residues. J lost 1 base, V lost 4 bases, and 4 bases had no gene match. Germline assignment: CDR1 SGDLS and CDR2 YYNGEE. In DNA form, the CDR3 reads TGTGCCAGCAGCTCCGCTAGCGGGGGCACAGATACGCAGTATTTT. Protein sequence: CASSSASGGTDTQYF.